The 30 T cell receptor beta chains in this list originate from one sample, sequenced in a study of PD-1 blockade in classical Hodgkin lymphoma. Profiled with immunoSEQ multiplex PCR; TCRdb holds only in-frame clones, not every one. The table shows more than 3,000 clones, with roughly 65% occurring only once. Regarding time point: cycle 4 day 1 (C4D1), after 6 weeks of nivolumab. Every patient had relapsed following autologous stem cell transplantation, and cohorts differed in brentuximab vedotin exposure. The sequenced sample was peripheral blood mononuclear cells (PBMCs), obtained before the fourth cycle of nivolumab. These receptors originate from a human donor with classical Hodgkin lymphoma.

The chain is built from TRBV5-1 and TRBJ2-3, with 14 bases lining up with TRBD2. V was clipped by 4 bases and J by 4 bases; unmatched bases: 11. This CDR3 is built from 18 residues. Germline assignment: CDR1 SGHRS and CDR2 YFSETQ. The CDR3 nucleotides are TGCGCCAGCAGCGCAGATCCGGGACTAGCGGGAGAGGCAGATACGCAGTATTTT. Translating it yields CASSADPGLAGEADTQYF.

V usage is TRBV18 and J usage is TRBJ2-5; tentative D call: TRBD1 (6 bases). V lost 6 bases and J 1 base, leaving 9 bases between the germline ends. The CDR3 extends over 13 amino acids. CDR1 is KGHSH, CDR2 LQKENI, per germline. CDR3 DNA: TGTGCCAGCTCTGCAGGGGTCCAAGAGACCCAGTACTTC. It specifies CASSAGVQETQYF.

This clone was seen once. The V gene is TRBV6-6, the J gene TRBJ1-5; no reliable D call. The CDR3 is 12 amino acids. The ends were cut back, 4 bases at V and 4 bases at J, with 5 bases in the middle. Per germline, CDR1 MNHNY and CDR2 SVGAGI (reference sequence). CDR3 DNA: TGTGCCAGCAGTTCGAGAAATCAGCCCCAGCATTTT. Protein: CASSSRNQPQHF.

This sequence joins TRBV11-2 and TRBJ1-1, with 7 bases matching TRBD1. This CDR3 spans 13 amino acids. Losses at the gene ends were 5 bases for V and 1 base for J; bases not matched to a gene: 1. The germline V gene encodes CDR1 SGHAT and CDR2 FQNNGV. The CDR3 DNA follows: TGTGCCAGCAGCCAGGGGGGGAACACTGAAGCTTTCTTT. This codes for CASSQGGNTEAFF.

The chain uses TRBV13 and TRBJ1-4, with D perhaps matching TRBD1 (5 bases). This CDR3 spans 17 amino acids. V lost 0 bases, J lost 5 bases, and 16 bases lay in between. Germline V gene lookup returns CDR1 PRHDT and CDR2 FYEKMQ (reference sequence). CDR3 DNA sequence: TGTGCCAGCAGCTTAGGACCAGGGCAGAGATTAAATGAAAAACTGTTTTTT. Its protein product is CASSLGPGQRLNEKLFF.

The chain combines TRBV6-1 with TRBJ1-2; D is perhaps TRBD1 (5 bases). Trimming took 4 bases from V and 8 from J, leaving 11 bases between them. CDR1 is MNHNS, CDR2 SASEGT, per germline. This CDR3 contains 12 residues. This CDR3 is CASSVRDRGYTF. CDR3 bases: TGTGCCAGCAGTGTCCGGGACCGGGGCTACACCTTC.

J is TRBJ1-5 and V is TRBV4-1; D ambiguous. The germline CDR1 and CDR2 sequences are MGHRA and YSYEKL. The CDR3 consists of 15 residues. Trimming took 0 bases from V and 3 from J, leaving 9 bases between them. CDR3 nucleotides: TGCGCCAGCAGCCAAGAGGCAGCAGACAATCAGCCCCAGCATTTT. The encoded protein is CASSQEAADNQPQHF.

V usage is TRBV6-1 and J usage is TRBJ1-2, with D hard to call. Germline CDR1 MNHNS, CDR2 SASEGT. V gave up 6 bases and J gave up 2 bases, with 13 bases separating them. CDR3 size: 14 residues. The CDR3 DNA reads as TGTGCCAGCAGGGACTGGACCGGCAACTATGGCTACACCTTC. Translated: CASRDWTGNYGYTF.

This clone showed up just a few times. The CDR3 DNA follows: TGTGCCAGCAGCTTGTCGCCAGGGAAGATCTATGGCTACACCTTC. Protein sequence: CASSLSPGKIYGYTF. The chain links TRBV5-4 to TRBJ1-2; weak D call: TRBD1 (5 bases). Trimming removed 1 base from V and 4 bases from J, with 14 bases in between. The germline V gene has CDR1 SGHNT and CDR2 YYREEE (reference sequence). The CDR3 has 15 residues.

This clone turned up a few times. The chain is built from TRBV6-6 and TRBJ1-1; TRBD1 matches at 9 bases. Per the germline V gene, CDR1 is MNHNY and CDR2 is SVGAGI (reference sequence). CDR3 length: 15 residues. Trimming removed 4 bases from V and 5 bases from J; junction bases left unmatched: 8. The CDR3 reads CASSSRDRAGTEAFF. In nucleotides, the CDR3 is TGTGCCAGCAGTTCCAGGGACAGGGCGGGGACTGAAGCTTTCTTT.

The CDR3 loop reads CASGLYRANRGTEAFF. Here the CDR3 DNA reads TGTGCTAGTGGTTTGTACAGGGCCAATCGGGGCACTGAAGCTTTCTTT. This chain links TRBV12-5 with TRBJ1-1; D possibly corresponds to TRBD1 (6 bases). The CDR3 is made up of 16 amino acids. Trimming took off 2 bases at V and 4 bases at J, with 17 bases between the two ends. Germline CDR1 reads LGHNT; CDR2 reads FRNRAP.

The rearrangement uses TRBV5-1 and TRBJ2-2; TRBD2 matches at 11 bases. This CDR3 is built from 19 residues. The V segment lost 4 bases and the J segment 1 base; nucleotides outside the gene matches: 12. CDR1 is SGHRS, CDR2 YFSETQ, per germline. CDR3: CASSEIAGGSFGNTGELFF. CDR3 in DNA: TGCGCCAGCAGCGAAATAGCGGGAGGGAGTTTCGGGAACACCGGGGAGCTGTTTTTT.

CDR3 sequence reads: CASSQEVSRLALPYEQYF. The CDR3 nucleotides read TGCGCCAGCAGCCAAGAAGTCTCGAGACTAGCACTCCCCTACGAGCAGTACTTC. V gene TRBV4-1 combines with J gene TRBJ2-7; TRBD2 aligns across 7 bases. Per the germline V gene, CDR1 is MGHRA and CDR2 is YSYEKL. The junction had 13 bases not matched to a gene; V was cut back by 0 bases and J by 2 bases. This CDR3 comprises 18 residues.

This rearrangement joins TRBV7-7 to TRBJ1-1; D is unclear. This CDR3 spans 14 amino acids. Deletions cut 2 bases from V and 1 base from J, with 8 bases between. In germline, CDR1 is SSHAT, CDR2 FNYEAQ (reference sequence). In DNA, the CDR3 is TGTGCCAGCAGCTTAAACGGCGAGAACACTGAAGCTTTCTTT. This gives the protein CASSLNGENTEAFF.

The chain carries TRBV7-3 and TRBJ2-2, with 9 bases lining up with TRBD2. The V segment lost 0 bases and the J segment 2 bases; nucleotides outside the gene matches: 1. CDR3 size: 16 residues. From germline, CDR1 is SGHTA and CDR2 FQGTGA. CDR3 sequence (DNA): TGTGCCAGCAGCTTAACTAGCGGGGGTAACACCGGGGAGCTGTTTTTT. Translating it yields CASSLTSGGNTGELFF.

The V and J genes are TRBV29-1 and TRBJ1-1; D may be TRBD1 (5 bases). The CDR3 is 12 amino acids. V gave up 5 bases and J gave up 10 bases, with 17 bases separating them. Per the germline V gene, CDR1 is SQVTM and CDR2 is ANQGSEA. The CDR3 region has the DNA TGCAGCGTTTCCGGTAGTGGGACGTTAGCTTTCTTT. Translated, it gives CSVSGSGTLAFF.

CDR3 protein: CAIRAGLTNEKLFF. In DNA form, the CDR3 reads TGTGCCATCAGAGCAGGGCTCACTAATGAAAAACTGTTTTTT. The chain is built from TRBV10-3 and TRBJ1-4; possible D gene TRBD1, 5 bases. V lost 6 bases, J lost 2 bases, and 10 bases lay in between. The CDR3 length is 14 residues. Germline values: CDR1 ENHRY, CDR2 SYGVKD.

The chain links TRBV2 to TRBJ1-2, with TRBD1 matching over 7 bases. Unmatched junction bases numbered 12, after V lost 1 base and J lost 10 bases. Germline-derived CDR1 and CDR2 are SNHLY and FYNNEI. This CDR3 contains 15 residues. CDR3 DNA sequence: TGTGCCAGCAGTGAAGGGAGGGGGACAGCACAGGACTACACCTTC. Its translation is CASSEGRGTAQDYTF.

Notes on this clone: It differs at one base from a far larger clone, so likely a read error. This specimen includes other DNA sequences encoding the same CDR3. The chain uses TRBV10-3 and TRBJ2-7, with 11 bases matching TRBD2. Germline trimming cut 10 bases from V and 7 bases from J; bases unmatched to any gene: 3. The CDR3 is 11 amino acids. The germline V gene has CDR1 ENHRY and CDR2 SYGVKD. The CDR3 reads CATSGGNEQYF. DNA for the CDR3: TGTGCCACTAGCGGGGGGAATGAGCAGTACTTC.

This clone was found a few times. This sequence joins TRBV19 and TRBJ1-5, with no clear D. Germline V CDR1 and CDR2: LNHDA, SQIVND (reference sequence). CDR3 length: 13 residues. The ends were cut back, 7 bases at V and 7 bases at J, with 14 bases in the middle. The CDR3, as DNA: TGTGCCAGTACCTTTGCAGGTTTACAGCCCCAGCATTTT. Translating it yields CASTFAGLQPQHF.

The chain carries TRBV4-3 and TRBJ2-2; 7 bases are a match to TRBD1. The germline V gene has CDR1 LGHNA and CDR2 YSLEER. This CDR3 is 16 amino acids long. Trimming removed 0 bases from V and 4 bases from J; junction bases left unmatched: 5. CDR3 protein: CASSQDRGGSTGELFF. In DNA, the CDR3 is TGCGCCAGCAGCCAAGATCGAGGGGGCTCCACCGGGGAGCTGTTTTTT.

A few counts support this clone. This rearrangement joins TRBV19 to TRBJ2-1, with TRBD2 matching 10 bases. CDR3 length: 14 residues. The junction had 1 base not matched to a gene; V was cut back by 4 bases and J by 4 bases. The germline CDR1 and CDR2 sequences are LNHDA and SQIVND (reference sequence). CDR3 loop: CASSKRGGYNEQFF. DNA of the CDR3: TGTGCCAGTAGTAAGCGGGGGGGATACAATGAGCAGTTCTTC.

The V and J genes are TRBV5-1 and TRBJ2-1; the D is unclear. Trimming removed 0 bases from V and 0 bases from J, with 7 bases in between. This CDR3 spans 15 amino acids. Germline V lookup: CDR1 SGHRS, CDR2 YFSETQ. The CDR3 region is CASSLGPDSYNEQFF. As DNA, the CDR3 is TGCGCCAGCAGCTTGGGACCGGACTCCTACAATGAGCAGTTCTTC.

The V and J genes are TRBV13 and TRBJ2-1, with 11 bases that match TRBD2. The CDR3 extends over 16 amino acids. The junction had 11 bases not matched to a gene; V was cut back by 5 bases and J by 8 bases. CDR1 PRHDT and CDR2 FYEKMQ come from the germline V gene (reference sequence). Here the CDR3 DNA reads TGTGCCAGCAGCCCAATTAGCGGGGGGGCGATGGATGAGCAGTTCTTC. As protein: CASSPISGGAMDEQFF.

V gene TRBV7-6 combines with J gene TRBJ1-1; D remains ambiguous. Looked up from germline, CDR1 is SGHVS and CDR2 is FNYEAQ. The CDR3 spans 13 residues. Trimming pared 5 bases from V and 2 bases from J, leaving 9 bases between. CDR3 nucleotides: TGTGCCAGCAGCGCGGACTTAAACACTGAAGCTTTCTTT. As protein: CASSADLNTEAFF.

The CDR3 sequence is CASSVGASGATDTQYF. DNA for the CDR3: TGTGCCAGCAGCGTAGGGGCTAGCGGGGCCACAGATACGCAGTATTTT. The chain combines TRBV9 with TRBJ2-3; 9 nucleotides line up with TRBD2. This CDR3 has 16 amino acids. V shed 0 bases and J 2 bases; nucleotides not matched to a gene: 4. Germline V gene lookup returns CDR1 SGDLS and CDR2 YYNGEE.

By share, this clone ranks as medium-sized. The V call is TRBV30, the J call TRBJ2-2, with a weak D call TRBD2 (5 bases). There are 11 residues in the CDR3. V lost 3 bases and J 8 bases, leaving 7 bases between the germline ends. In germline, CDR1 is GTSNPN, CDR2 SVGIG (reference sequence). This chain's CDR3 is CAWSGNGELFF. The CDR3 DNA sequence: TGTGCCTGGAGCGGGAATGGGGAGCTGTTTTTT. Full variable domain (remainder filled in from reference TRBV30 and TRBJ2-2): SQTIHQWPATLVQPVGSPLSLECTVEGTSNPNLYWYRQAAGRGLQLLFYSVGIGQISSEVPQNLSASRPQDRQFILSSKKLLLSDSGFYLCAWSGNGELFFGEGSRLTVL.

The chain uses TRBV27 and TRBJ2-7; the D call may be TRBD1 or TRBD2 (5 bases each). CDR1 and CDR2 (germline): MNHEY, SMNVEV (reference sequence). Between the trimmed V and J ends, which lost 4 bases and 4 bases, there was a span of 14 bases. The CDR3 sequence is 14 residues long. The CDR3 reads CASSCVCEGYEQYF. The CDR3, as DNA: TGTGCCAGCAGTTGCGTGTGTGAGGGGTACGAGCAGTACTTC.

DNA for the CDR3: TGCGCCAGCAGTCAAGGTAGACAGGGGGAGTATTCTGAAGCTTTCTTT. Its protein is CASSQGRQGEYSEAFF. The chain uses TRBV23-1 and TRBJ1-1, with 9 nucleotides matching TRBD1. TRBV23-1 is placed among ORFs of uncertain function. The trim removed 2 bases at V and 6 bases at J, leaving 10 bases unmatched. The CDR3 contains 16 residues.

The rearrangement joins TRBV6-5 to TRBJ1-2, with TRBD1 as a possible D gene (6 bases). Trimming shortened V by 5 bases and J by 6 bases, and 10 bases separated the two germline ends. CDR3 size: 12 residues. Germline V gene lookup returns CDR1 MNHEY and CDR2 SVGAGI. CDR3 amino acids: CASSIGQNGYTF. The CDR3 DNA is TGTGCCAGCAGTATCGGACAGAATGGCTACACCTTC.